A single sample is the source of the 17 T cell receptor beta chains below, sequenced in a study of CD4 T cells in relation to SARS-CoV-2 and coronaviruses. Some clones are missing from TCRdb's copy, which holds only in-frame ones; the method was immunoSEQ multiplex PCR. The table lists tens of thousands of clones, approximately 83% of them singletons. Material: memory CD4+ T cells from PBMCs. The receptors were sampled from an adult with COVID-19.

The V gene is TRBV10-1, the J gene TRBJ2-2; possible D gene TRBD2, 5 bases. With 8 bases removed from V and 3 bases from J, the gap between germline ends came to 19 bases. There are 16 residues in the CDR3. Germline CDR1 and CDR2: WNHNN and SYGVQD (reference sequence). In DNA, the CDR3 is TGCGCCAGCTGGCTTCGGACGCCGAGGGACACCGGGGAGCTGTTTTTT. Amino acid sequence: CASWLRTPRDTGELFF.

This chain joins TRBV4-1 and TRBJ2-5, with TRBD2 matching 7 bases. The germline V gene has CDR1 MGHRA and CDR2 YSYEKL. This CDR3 has 17 residues. V was pared by 3 bases and J by 7 bases, with 17 bases of the junction left unmatched. Written as DNA, the CDR3 is TGCGCCAGCAGCCAGATGGGCTTAAGAGGGAGGGAAGGGACCCAGTACTTC. This gives the protein CASSQMGLRGREGTQYF.

This chain's CDR3 is CASSLADYRAYGYTF. CDR3 nucleotides: TGTGCCAGCAGCTTAGCGGACTACAGGGCCTATGGCTACACCTTC. This sequence joins TRBV7-8 and TRBJ1-2; D is possibly TRBD1 (6 bases). Germline assignment: CDR1 SGHVS and CDR2 FQNEAQ. The CDR3 spans 15 residues. The germline V and J ends were trimmed by 0 bases and 4 bases, with 12 bases remaining between them.

This chain links TRBV5-1 with TRBJ2-3, with D tentatively TRBD1 (5 bases). V was cut by 3 bases and J by 2 bases, with 16 bases left in between. Germline loops: CDR1 SGHRS, CDR2 YFSETQ. The CDR3 is 16 amino acids. The CDR3 reads CASSSGQVGATDTQYF. For the CDR3, the DNA is TGCGCCAGCAGCTCGGGCCAGGTAGGGGCCACAGATACGCAGTATTTT.

The rearrangement joins TRBV18 to TRBJ2-2; D is unclear. Germline V gene sequence: CDR1 KGHSH, CDR2 LQKENI. Trimming took 3 bases from V and 0 from J, leaving 8 bases between them. The CDR3 runs 15 residues. CDR3 protein: CASSPGTANTGELFF. The DNA of the CDR3 is TGTGCCAGCTCACCCGGTACGGCGAACACCGGGGAGCTGTTTTTT.

CDR3 DNA sequence: TGTGCCAGCAGTTATAGGGACACTAGCACAGATACGCAGTATTTT. Translation: CASSYRDTSTDTQYF. The V call is TRBV6-6, the J call TRBJ2-3, with D perhaps matching TRBD1 (6 bases). The CDR3 is 15 amino acids. Germline loops: CDR1 MNHNY, CDR2 SVGAGI (reference sequence). V gave up 3 bases and J gave up 0 bases, with 10 bases separating them.

The CDR3 nucleotides read TGCGCCAGCAGCCAGGGACAGTGGGGACGTGAAAAACTGTTTTTT. Its translation is CASSQGQWGREKLFF. The chain has TRBV5-1 and TRBJ1-4, with 7 bases lining up with TRBD1. V was clipped by 4 bases and J by 7 bases; unmatched bases: 10. The CDR3 is 15 residues long. CDR1 is SGHRS, CDR2 YFSETQ, per germline.

The CDR3 DNA reads as TGTGCCAGCAGTGAATCGGCAGGGAGTAGAAACACCATATATTTT. This codes for CASSESAGSRNTIYF. The chain couples TRBV6-1 to TRBJ1-3, with a weak D call TRBD1 (5 bases). Trimming stripped 2 bases from V and 5 bases from J, with 13 bases between. Germline V lookup: CDR1 MNHNS, CDR2 SASEGT. The length of the CDR3 is 15 residues.

This clone was seen only once. The chain links TRBV24-1 to TRBJ1-1, with D perhaps matching TRBD1 (5 bases). The CDR3 contains 14 residues. Germline lookup yields CDR1 KGHDR and CDR2 SFDVKD. Between the trimmed V and J ends, which lost 7 bases and 3 bases, there was a span of 14 bases. This CDR3 is CATRGGTGYTEAFF. The DNA for the CDR3 is TGTGCCACCAGGGGTGGGACGGGTTACACTGAAGCTTTCTTT.

This clone was recorded only once. This chain joins TRBV4-1 and TRBJ1-2, with D perhaps TRBD1 (5 bases). CDR3 length: 17 amino acids. The V end was cut by 2 bases, the J end by 6 bases, with 22 bases between. Germline CDR1 and CDR2: MGHRA and YSYEKL. CDR3 DNA: TGCGCCAGCAGCCAAACCCAGGCGCGACTAGGGGTTGATGGCTACACCTTC. The encoded protein is CASSQTQARLGVDGYTF.

The table lists this clone with a count of one. The chain is built from TRBV13 and TRBJ1-5; D possibly corresponds to TRBD1 (6 bases). CDR1 and CDR2 (germline): PRHDT, FYEKMQ (reference sequence). The length of the CDR3 is 17 residues. The V end was cut by 0 bases, the J end by 4 bases, with 16 bases between. CDR3 nucleotides: TGTGCCAGCAGCTTAGGGGACAGTCCCCTCGGGAATCAGCCCCAGCATTTT. Protein product: CASSLGDSPLGNQPQHF.

To note about this clone: The sample holds other DNA sequences that translate to the same CDR3. This rearrangement joins TRBV18 to TRBJ2-4, with D unclear. V lost 0 bases and J lost 12, with 18 bases in between. Germline V gene sequence: CDR1 KGHSH, CDR2 LQKENI. The length of the CDR3 is 15 residues. CDR3 sequence: CASSPPAHYSSPQYF. For the CDR3, the DNA is TGTGCCAGCTCACCACCGGCCCACTATTCGAGCCCTCAGTACTTC.

V is TRBV21-1 and J is TRBJ1-1; the tabulated D call, TRBD1, remains unverified against the DNA. TRBV21-1 is given as a pseudogene. CDR3 size: 15 residues. The CDR3 region has the DNA TGTGCCAGCACTCCGACAGGGCCAGAGAACACTGAAGCTTTCTTT. The encoded protein is CASTPTGPENTEAFF.

The chain carries TRBV7-8 and TRBJ2-3; 9 nucleotides line up with TRBD2. The CDR3 covers 16 residues. Per germline, CDR1 SGHVS and CDR2 FQNEAQ. V lost 0 bases, J lost 1 base, and 2 bases stayed unmatched. In DNA, the CDR3 is TGTGCCAGCAGCTTAGCGGTAGCGGGAGGCACAGATACGCAGTATTTT. The encoded protein is CASSLAVAGGTDTQYF.

This rearrangement joins TRBV5-1 to TRBJ2-7; D is ambiguous. Germline V gene sequence: CDR1 SGHRS, CDR2 YFSETQ. The CDR3 runs to 13 residues. Trimming took 2 bases from V and 2 from J, leaving 8 bases between them. For the CDR3, the DNA is TGCGCCAGCAGCTTAGGACGGACCTACGAGCAGTACTTC. This translates into CASSLGRTYEQYF. Supplemented by reference TRBV5-1 and TRBJ2-7, the full variable domain reads KAGVTQTPRYLIKTRGQQVTLSCSPISGHRSVSWYQQTPGQGLQFLFEYFSETQRNKGNFPGRFSGRQFSNSRSEMNVSTLELGDSALYLCASSLGRTYEQYFGPGTRLTVT.

A few counts support this clone. The V call is TRBV24-1, the J call TRBJ2-1, with TRBD1 as a possible D gene (6 bases). Germline V CDR1 and CDR2: KGHDR, SFDVKD. Trimming removed 0 bases from V and 5 bases from J, with 13 bases in between. This CDR3 is built from 16 residues. The CDR3 bases are TGTGCCACCAGTGATTTGCAGGGGTCACCTCACAATGAGCAGTTCTTC. Translated, it gives CATSDLQGSPHNEQFF.

The chain couples TRBV2 to TRBJ2-1; D perhaps matches TRBD1 (6 bases). This CDR3 has 13 residues. V was cut by 5 bases and J by 9 bases, with 14 bases left in between. Germline V CDR1 and CDR2: SNHLY, FYNNEI. CDR3 DNA sequence: TGTGCCAGCAGTCCTCTCAGGGGCGGTGAGCAGTTCTTC. Amino acids: CASSPLRGGEQFF.